This T cell receptor (beta chain) was documented in a study of T cell repertoires in cytomegalovirus infection. Background on the study: Public signatures in TCR beta pointed to CMV infection and matching HLA type. The study, taken as a whole, reports: Identification of carriers of CMV plus the relevant HLA was achieved through cumulative public TCR beta family frequency. HLA-C-restricted CMV clonotypes gave the most frequent clonotype in two of eight donors.

A word on this clonotype: The antigen is not known.

Per germline, CDR1 SGHVS and CDR2 FNYEAQ. This CDR3 has 16 amino acids. V lost 5 bases and J lost 4; bases outside the gene matches: 12. MiXCR, run by TCRdb on the reads, gives a single entry per CDR3 protein. The sample includes approximately 630,000 distinct CDR3 sequences, roughly 26% of them seen just once. This chain joins TRBV7-6 and TRBJ2-3; 7 nucleotides agree with TRBD2. This clonotype originated in a human donor in good health (CMV status not recorded). Some clones in this sample may be carry-over from other donors' samples. The source material was CD8+ T cells from PBMCs. CDR3 coding DNA: TGTGCCAGCAGCCAGGCCGGGTCAGCGGGGCCAGATACGCAGTATTTT. It yields the protein CASSQAGSAGPDTQYF. Based on the CDR3 plus reference TRBV7-6 and TRBJ2-3, the full variable domain is GAGVSQSPRYKVTKRGQDVALRCDPISGHVSLYWYRQALGQGPEFLTYFNYEAQQDKSGLPNDRFSAERPEGSISTLTIQRTEQRDSAMYRCASSQAGSAGPDTQYFGPGTRLTVL.